One sample yielded the 9 T cell receptor beta chains listed below, sequenced in a study of beta chain features in type 1 diabetes. The study reverse transcribed the entire isolated RNA, so it sequenced expressed TCRB transcripts. TCRdb's table, derived via immunoSEQ multiplex PCR, lists solely in-frame clones and lacks some. This table holds roughly 500,000 clones, 9.5% to 12% found once. Sequenced material: naive CD4+ T cells from blood. These receptors were taken from a woman between 18 and 30 years old in good health.

In its sample, this clone was seen a few times. The CDR3 protein is CAVGTGVAKNIQYF. The DNA for the CDR3 is TGTGCCGTGGGGACAGGAGTAGCCAAAAACATTCAGTACTTC. V usage is TRBV19 and J usage is TRBJ2-4, with 8 bases lining up with TRBD1. V dropped 11 bases and J dropped 0; count of bases not matched to a gene: 6. Germline CDR1 reads LNHDA; CDR2 reads SQIVND (reference sequence). The CDR3 is made up of 14 amino acids.

A few counts support this clone. The chain carries TRBV27 and TRBJ2-5; D remains ambiguous. With 1 base removed from V and 5 bases from J, the gap between germline ends came to 8 bases. The CDR3 runs 13 residues. Germline V lookup: CDR1 MNHEY, CDR2 SMNVEV (reference sequence). The CDR3 region is CASSLYESETQYF. CDR3 bases: TGTGCCAGCAGTTTATATGAGTCGGAGACCCAGTACTTC.

The rearrangement links TRBV25-1 to TRBJ2-1; D may be TRBD2 (5 bases). The V end lost 3 bases, the J end lost 4 bases, and 10 bases lay between the germline ends. Germline V gene data show CDR1 as MGHDK and CDR2 as SYGVNS. The CDR3 is 14 residues long. CDR3 region: CASSDQDLYNEQFF. CDR3 DNA sequence: TGTGCCAGCAGTGACCAGGACTTGTACAATGAGCAGTTCTTC. The whole variable domain, filled in from reference TRBV25-1 and TRBJ2-1, reads EADIYQTPRYLVIGTGKKITLECSQTMGHDKMYWYQQDPGMELHLIHYSYGVNSTEKGDLSSESTVSRIRTEHFPLTLESARPSHTSQYLCASSDQDLYNEQFFGPGTRLTVL.

The chain has TRBV6-5 and TRBJ2-1; D not resolved. CDR3 length equals 14 residues. V was clipped by 5 bases and J by 2 bases, with 10 bases between them. In germline, CDR1 is MNHEY, CDR2 SVGAGI. CDR3 loop: CASSVGRTYNEQFF. CDR3 DNA: TGTGCCAGCAGTGTGGGCAGAACCTACAATGAGCAGTTCTTC.

This clone was seen a few times. CDR3 residues: CASSDRGKETQYF. DNA of the CDR3: TGTGCCAGTAGTGACAGGGGGAAAGAGACCCAGTACTTC. This chain connects TRBV19 to TRBJ2-5; the match to TRBD1 covers 9 bases. The germline V gene has CDR1 LNHDA and CDR2 SQIVND (reference sequence). The V gene end was trimmed by 5 bases and the J gene end by 3 bases; junction bases not matched to a gene: 1. This CDR3 is built from 13 residues.

The CDR3 loop is CASSPTSGNYEQYF. DNA for the CDR3: TGTGCCAGCAGCCCGACTAGCGGGAACTACGAGCAGTACTTC. The V gene is TRBV9, the J gene TRBJ2-7; 11 bases agree with TRBD2. J was trimmed by 3 bases and V by 4 bases; bases with no gene match: 3. This CDR3 is built from 14 residues. Looked up from germline, CDR1 is SGDLS and CDR2 is YYNGEE.

V usage is TRBV14 and J usage is TRBJ2-5; 8 bases are a match to TRBD2. Germline V gene sequence: CDR1 SGHDN, CDR2 FVKESK. CDR3 length equals 15 residues. Trimming took 1 base from V and 2 from J; bases not matched to a gene: 3. The CDR3 nucleotides read TGTGCCAGCAGCCAAGGCGGGGGGCCACAAGAGACCCAGTACTTC. Translated: CASSQGGGPQETQYF.

There are a few counts of this clone. Other DNA sequences of this sample code for an identical CDR3. The J gene is TRBJ2-3, the V gene TRBV29-1; TRBD1 aligns across 7 bases. Germline V gene lookup returns CDR1 SQVTM and CDR2 ANQGSEA. With V trimmed by 5 bases and J by 3 bases, 2 bases remained unmatched. CDR3 length: 12 amino acids. This CDR3 reads CSVLQGTDTQYF. The DNA for the CDR3 is TGCAGCGTTTTACAGGGGACAGATACGCAGTATTTT.

This clone was observed a handful of times. The V gene is TRBV7-9, the J gene TRBJ1-1; possibly TRBD1 for D (6 bases). V gave up 8 bases and J gave up 4 bases, with 14 bases separating them. The CDR3 runs 13 residues. Germline CDR1 reads SEHNR; CDR2 reads FQNEAQ (reference sequence). CDR3 region: CASLHREGTEAFF. CDR3 DNA: TGTGCCAGCTTGCACAGGGAGGGCACTGAAGCTTTCTTT.